This TCR beta chain was recovered during a study of T cell responses to AZD1222 COVID-19 vaccine. Study observations and caveats: Donors skewed white British and female; clonal diversity was possibly underestimated.

Using immunoSEQ multiplex PCR, the repertoire was profiled, and TCRdb retains in-frame clones only, with some absent. The table lists 73,000 or so clones, 60% to 85% of them singletons. The CDR3 has 13 residues. Germline loops: CDR1 SGHRS, CDR2 YFSETQ. The V gene lost 5 bases and the J gene lost 6 bases, with 15 bases spanning the gap. In regard to this clone: Its target is unknown.

Sequenced material: peripheral blood, taken 28 days after the second AZD1222 dose. The rearrangement links TRBV5-1 to TRBJ2-7; the D gene is possibly TRBD2 (6 bases). This TCR was recovered from an adult who received the AZD1222 COVID-19 vaccine. The CDR3 region has the DNA TGCGCCAGCAGTATTGGGGGGAACGGCGAGCAGTACTTC. It codes for CASSIGGNGEQYF.